The entry below gives a single T cell receptor (beta chain) sequence along with its context. The data were taken from a study of blood T cell repertoires in COVID-19. Sequencing used immunoSEQ multiplex PCR; TCRdb keeps in-frame clones, though not all of them. Among a few hundred thousand clones listed, 88% were seen once. Germline CDR1 and CDR2: SGHTA and FQGNSA. CDR3 length equals 17 residues. The V and J ends lost 5 bases and 1 base, in that order; junction bases with no gene match: 9. Source material: PBMCs or T cells enriched from blood (not recorded which). This clonotype was obtained from an older woman in a cohort exposed to, infected with or recovered from COVID-19 (not recorded which). V is TRBV7-2 and J is TRBJ1-1; 11 bases line up with TRBD1. This CDR3 is CASSRRTGGNRNTEAFF. The CDR3 DNA reads as TGTGCCAGCAGCCGCCGGACAGGGGGCAACCGGAACACTGAAGCTTTCTTT.